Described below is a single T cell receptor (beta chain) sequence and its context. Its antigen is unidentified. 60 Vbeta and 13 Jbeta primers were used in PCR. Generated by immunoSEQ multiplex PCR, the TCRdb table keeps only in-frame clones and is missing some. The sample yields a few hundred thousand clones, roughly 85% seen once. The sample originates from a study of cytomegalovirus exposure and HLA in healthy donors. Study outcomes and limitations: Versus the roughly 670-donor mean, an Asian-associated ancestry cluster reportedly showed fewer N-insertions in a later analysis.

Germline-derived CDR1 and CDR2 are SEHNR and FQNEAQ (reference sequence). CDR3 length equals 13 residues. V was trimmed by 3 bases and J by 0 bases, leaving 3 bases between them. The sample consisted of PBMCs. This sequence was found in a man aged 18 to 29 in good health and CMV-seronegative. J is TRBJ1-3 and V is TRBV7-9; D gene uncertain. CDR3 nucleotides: TGTGCCAGCAGCTTGTACTCTGGAAACACCATATATTTT. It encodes CASSLYSGNTIYF.